This entry lists 14 T cell receptor beta chains sequenced from one sample in a study of beta chain features in type 1 diabetes. The whole isolated RNA underwent reverse transcription, so sequencing captured expressed TCRB transcripts. Using immunoSEQ multiplex PCR, the repertoire was profiled, and TCRdb retains in-frame clones only, with some absent. The data hold 450,000 to 600,000 clones, with roughly 31% observed a single time. Sequenced: naive CD4+ T cells from blood. These receptors all stem from a man aged 18 to 30 in good health.

This clone was found a few times. This chain joins TRBV6-6 and TRBJ1-5, with TRBD1 identical over 10 bases. CDR3 length: 14 residues. V shed 7 bases, J shed 7 bases, and the junction held 7 bases outside the gene matches. Per the germline V gene, CDR1 is MNHNY and CDR2 is SVGAGI (reference sequence). DNA of the CDR3: TGTGCCAGCACCCAGACAGGGGGCAGCCAGCCCCAGCATTTT. This codes for CASTQTGGSQPQHF.

This clone came up a few times. The J gene is TRBJ2-3, the V gene TRBV5-4, with D perhaps TRBD2 (5 bases). The germline V and J ends were trimmed by 4 bases and 4 bases, with 10 bases remaining between them. CDR3 length: 13 amino acids. The V gene's germline CDR1 is SGHNT and CDR2 YYREEE (reference sequence). CDR3 loop: CASSHPRADTQYF. The CDR3 coding sequence is TGTGCCAGCAGCCACCCGCGGGCAGATACGCAGTATTTT.

V and J are TRBV27 and TRBJ2-5; D ambiguous. The V end lost 7 bases, the J end lost 5 bases, and 11 bases lay between the germline ends. In germline, CDR1 is MNHEY, CDR2 SMNVEV (reference sequence). CDR3 length: 12 amino acids. The CDR3 reads CASKHAEETQYF. The CDR3 region has the DNA TGTGCCAGCAAGCACGCGGAGGAGACCCAGTACTTC.

The chain combines TRBV5-1 with TRBJ2-5, with no clear D. V shed 4 bases and J shed 1 base, with 8 bases lying between them. Germline V lookup: CDR1 SGHRS, CDR2 YFSETQ. The CDR3 length is 13 residues. In DNA, the CDR3 is TGCGCCAGCAGCGTTGCCGGCCAAGAGACCCAGTACTTC. As protein: CASSVAGQETQYF.

This clone was counted a few times. The genes are TRBV28 and TRBJ2-7; D gene unclear. CDR3 length: 13 amino acids. Trimming shortened V by 3 bases and J by 4 bases, and 10 bases separated the two germline ends. Per the germline V gene, CDR1 is MDHEN and CDR2 is SYDVKM. CDR3 bases: TGTGCCAGCAGTTTGAACAGCCCTTACGAGCAGTACTTC. Its protein product is CASSLNSPYEQYF.

This clone was recorded a few times. The same CDR3 can be traced to other DNA sequences in this sample. The rearrangement uses TRBV7-2 and TRBJ2-3; no clear D. The germline V gene encodes CDR1 SGHTA and CDR2 FQGNSA. The CDR3 spans 12 residues. Trimming removed 5 bases at V and 6 bases at J, with 9 bases between. CDR3 sequence reads: CASSPRGDTQYF. In DNA, the CDR3 is TGTGCCAGCAGCCCCCGTGGGGATACGCAGTATTTT. Filled out from reference TRBV7-2 and TRBJ2-3, the complete variable domain reads GAGVSQSPSNKVTEKGKDVELRCDPISGHTALYWYRQSLGQGLEFLIYFQGNSAPDKSGLPSDRFSAERTGGSVSTLTIQRTQQEDSAVYLCASSPRGDTQYFGPGTRLTVL.

This clone was counted only a few times. This chain uses TRBV27 with TRBJ1-5; tentatively, D is TRBD1 (5 bases). Trimming cost V 2 bases and J 4 bases, with 15 bases left between them. The CDR3 runs to 16 residues. CDR1 is MNHEY and CDR2 is SMNVEV in the germline V gene (reference sequence). The CDR3 spells CASSLRSTGGNQPQHF. In DNA form, the CDR3 reads TGTGCCAGCAGTTTAAGATCAACAGGAGGTAATCAGCCCCAGCATTTT.

J is TRBJ1-1 and V is TRBV4-1; D unresolved. Germline V gene lookup returns CDR1 MGHRA and CDR2 YSYEKL. Trimming shortened V by 1 base and J by 10 bases, and 10 bases separated the two germline ends. The CDR3 has 12 amino acids. CDR3 sequence (DNA): TGCGCCAGCAGCCAAGTAGGTGGCGGAGCTTTCTTT. It codes for CASSQVGGGAFF.

The V gene is TRBV25-1, the J gene TRBJ2-7; 9 bases agree with TRBD2. Germline-derived CDR1 and CDR2 are MGHDK and SYGVNS. The ends lost 3 bases at V and 4 bases at J; junction bases unmatched: 7. The CDR3 sequence is 15 residues long. In DNA, the CDR3 is TGTGCCAGCAGTGATACCGGGACTAGCCTGTACGAGCAGTACTTC. Translated: CASSDTGTSLYEQYF.

The chain employs TRBV5-6 and TRBJ2-4; D remains ambiguous. The CDR3 is 13 residues long. The germline V and J ends were trimmed by 6 bases and 0 bases, with 7 bases remaining between them. The germline V gene encodes CDR1 SGHDT and CDR2 YYEEEE. The CDR3 is CASKELAKNIQYF. As DNA, the CDR3 is TGTGCCAGCAAGGAGTTAGCCAAAAACATTCAGTACTTC.

The gene calls are TRBV10-3 and TRBJ2-3; 16 positions agree with TRBD2. V lost 4 bases and J lost 9; bases outside the gene matches: 7. In germline, CDR1 is ENHRY, CDR2 SYGVKD. The CDR3 totals 16 residues. The CDR3 here is CAISGGLAGGPSTQYF. The DNA of the CDR3 is TGTGCCATCAGTGGGGGACTAGCGGGAGGGCCTAGCACGCAGTATTTT.

This clone has only a few counts. This sequence joins TRBV5-1 and TRBJ2-7; D is undetermined. The CDR3 consists of 14 residues. The V end lost 5 bases, the J end lost 1 base, and 13 bases lay between the germline ends. Germline V gene lookup returns CDR1 SGHRS and CDR2 YFSETQ. The CDR3 sequence is CASRDSLKSYEQYF. In DNA, the CDR3 is TGCGCCAGCAGAGACTCCCTCAAATCCTACGAGCAGTACTTC.

This rearrangement joins TRBV6-1 to TRBJ2-1, with D perhaps TRBD2 (5 bases). The CDR3 length is 12 residues. CDR1 is MNHNS, CDR2 SASEGT, per germline. V dropped 7 bases and J dropped 5 bases, with 9 bases sitting between them. The CDR3 DNA reads as TGTGCCAGCAAGAAAGCGGACAATGAGCAGTTCTTC. Encoded protein: CASKKADNEQFF.

This clone was found a few times. The same CDR3 is also encoded by other DNA sequences in this sample. This chain connects TRBV5-1 to TRBJ2-5, with D possibly matching TRBD2 (5 bases). The CDR3 is 13 residues long. V gave up 2 bases and J gave up 2 bases, with 7 bases separating them. Germline CDR1 is SGHRS and CDR2 is YFSETQ. The CDR3 sequence: CASSFGGQETQYF. DNA for the CDR3: TGCGCCAGCAGCTTTGGAGGACAAGAGACCCAGTACTTC.